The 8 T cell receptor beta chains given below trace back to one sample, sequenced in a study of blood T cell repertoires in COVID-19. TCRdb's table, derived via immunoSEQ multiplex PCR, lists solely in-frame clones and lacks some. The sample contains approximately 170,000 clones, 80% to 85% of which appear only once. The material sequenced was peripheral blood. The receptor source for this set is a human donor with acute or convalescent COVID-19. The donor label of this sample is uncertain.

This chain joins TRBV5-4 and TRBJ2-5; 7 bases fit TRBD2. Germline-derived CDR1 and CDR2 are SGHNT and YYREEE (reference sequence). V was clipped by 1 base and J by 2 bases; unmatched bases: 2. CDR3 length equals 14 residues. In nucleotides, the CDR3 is TGTGCCAGCAGCTTGTCTAGCGGACAAGAGACCCAGTACTTC. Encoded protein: CASSLSSGQETQYF.

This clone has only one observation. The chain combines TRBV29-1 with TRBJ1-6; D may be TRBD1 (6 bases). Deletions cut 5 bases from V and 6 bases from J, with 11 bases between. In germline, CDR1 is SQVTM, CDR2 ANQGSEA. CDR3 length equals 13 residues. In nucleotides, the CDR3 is TGCAGCGTTCGGGGGGCGTCTAATTCACCCCTCCACTTT. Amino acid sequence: CSVRGASNSPLHF.

The CDR3 DNA sequence: TGTGCCAGCAGCCAATGGGACAGGGGAGAGACCCAGTACTTC. Its translation is CASSQWDRGETQYF. The chain has TRBV3-1 (or the pseudogene TRBV3-2) and TRBJ2-5; 10 nucleotides agree with TRBD1. With V trimmed by 2 bases and J by 4 bases, 1 base remained unmatched. This CDR3 is built from 14 residues. Germline V gene lookup returns CDR1 LGHDT and CDR2 YNNKEL (reference sequence).

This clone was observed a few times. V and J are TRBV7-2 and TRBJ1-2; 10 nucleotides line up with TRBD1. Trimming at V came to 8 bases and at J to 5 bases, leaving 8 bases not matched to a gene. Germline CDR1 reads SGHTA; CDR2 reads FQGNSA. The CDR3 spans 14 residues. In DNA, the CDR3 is TGTGCCAGCGGGGGACAGGGGATAATTTATGGCTACACCTTC. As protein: CASGGQGIIYGYTF.

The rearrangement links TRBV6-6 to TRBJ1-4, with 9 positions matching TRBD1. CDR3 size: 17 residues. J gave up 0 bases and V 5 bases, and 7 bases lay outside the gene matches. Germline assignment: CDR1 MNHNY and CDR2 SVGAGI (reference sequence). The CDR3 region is CASSPDRGSSTNEKLFF. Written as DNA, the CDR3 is TGTGCCAGCAGTCCCGACAGGGGGTCCTCAACTAATGAAAAACTGTTTTTT.

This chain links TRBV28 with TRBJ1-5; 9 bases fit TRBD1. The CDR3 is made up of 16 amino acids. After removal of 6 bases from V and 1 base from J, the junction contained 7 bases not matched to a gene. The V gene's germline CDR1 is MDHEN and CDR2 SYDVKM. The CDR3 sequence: CASRQQGARSNQPQHF. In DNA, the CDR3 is TGTGCCAGCAGGCAACAGGGGGCTAGGAGCAATCAGCCCCAGCATTTT.

CDR3 in DNA: TGTGCCAGCAGCCGGGTTAGCAGCGGGGGTCAGAATGAGCAGTTCTTC. Amino acids: CASSRVSSGGQNEQFF. V gene TRBV7-9 combines with J gene TRBJ2-1, with TRBD2 identical over 8 bases. Germline CDR1 and CDR2: SEHNR and FQNEAQ (reference sequence). CDR3 length equals 16 residues. J was trimmed by 7 bases and V by 5 bases; bases with no gene match: 13.

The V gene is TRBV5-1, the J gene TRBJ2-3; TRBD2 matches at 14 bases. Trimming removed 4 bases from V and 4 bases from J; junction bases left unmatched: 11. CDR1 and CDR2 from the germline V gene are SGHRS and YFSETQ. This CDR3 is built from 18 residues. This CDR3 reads CASSNPGLAGVKADTQYF. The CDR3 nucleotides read TGCGCCAGCAGCAACCCGGGACTAGCGGGAGTTAAGGCAGATACGCAGTATTTT. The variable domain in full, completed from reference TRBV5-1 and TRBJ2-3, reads KAGVTQTPRYLIKTRGQQVTLSCSPISGHRSVSWYQQTPGQGLQFLFEYFSETQRNKGNFPGRFSGRQFSNSRSEMNVSTLELGDSALYLCASSNPGLAGVKADTQYFGPGTRLTVL.